The 18 T cell receptor beta chains listed next were all sequenced from one sample in a study of cytomegalovirus exposure and HLA in healthy donors. The PCR had 60 Vbeta and 13 Jbeta primers. Clones were sequenced by immunoSEQ multiplex PCR, and TCRdb holds only the in-frame ones, with some missing. The repertoire consists of about 140,000 clones, with 75% occurring once and the leading ten covering about 3.5%. Sequencing used PBMCs. The receptors were gathered from a man in his forties in good health and CMV-seronegative.

The chain employs TRBV29-1 and TRBJ2-3, with a tentative D call TRBD2 (6 bases). Trimming left V 3 bases short and J 4 bases short, with 8 bases between. The CDR3 length is 12 residues. CDR1 is SQVTM and CDR2 is ANQGSEA in the germline V gene. The CDR3 nucleotides read TGCAGCGTTGATGGGGGGTCAGATACGCAGTATTTT. It translates to CSVDGGSDTQYF.

The J gene is TRBJ1-1, the V gene TRBV19; 7 nucleotides align to TRBD1. V lost 7 bases and J lost 0; bases outside the gene matches: 2. Germline assignment: CDR1 LNHDA and CDR2 SQIVND (reference sequence). The CDR3 has 13 residues. Here the CDR3 DNA reads TGTGCCAGTATGACAGGGATGAACACTGAAGCTTTCTTT. Its protein product is CASMTGMNTEAFF. Supplemented by reference TRBV19 and TRBJ1-1, the full variable domain reads DGGITQSPKYLFRKEGQNVTLSCEQNLNHDAMYWYRQDPGQGLRLIYYSQIVNDFQKGDIAEGYSVSREKKESFPLTVTSAQKNPTAFYLCASMTGMNTEAFFGQGTRLTVV.

This clone was counted between two and nine times. The rearrangement uses TRBV29-1 and TRBJ1-2; D is undetermined. CDR1 is SQVTM, CDR2 ANQGSEA, per germline. The CDR3 has 12 amino acids. Trimming took off 1 base at V and 8 bases at J, with 11 bases between the two ends. The CDR3 sequence is CSVEVSEEGYTF. CDR3 DNA: TGCAGCGTTGAAGTCAGCGAGGAGGGCTACACCTTC.

The chain is built from TRBV19 and TRBJ2-7, with TRBD1 as a possible D gene (5 bases). The germline V gene has CDR1 LNHDA and CDR2 SQIVND (reference sequence). This CDR3 is 13 amino acids long. Deletions cut 4 bases from V and 3 bases from J, with 10 bases between. Here the CDR3 reads CASSRQPNYEQYF. The CDR3 DNA reads as TGTGCCAGTAGTAGACAGCCAAACTACGAGCAGTACTTC.

This clone came up a few times. The chain is built from TRBV5-1 and TRBJ1-1; 8 bases are shared with TRBD1. J was trimmed by 0 bases and V by 4 bases; bases with no gene match: 5. This CDR3 region has 15 residues. Germline V gene lookup returns CDR1 SGHRS and CDR2 YFSETQ. The CDR3 protein is CASSHDRGMNTEAFF. The DNA for the CDR3 is TGCGCCAGCAGCCACGACAGGGGCATGAACACTGAAGCTTTCTTT.

The V gene is TRBV7-8, the J gene TRBJ1-6; a possible D gene is TRBD1 (6 bases). V lost 1 base and J 9 bases, leaving 22 bases between the germline ends. The CDR3 loop spans 18 amino acids. Germline V gene lookup returns CDR1 SGHVS and CDR2 FQNEAQ. The CDR3 coding sequence is TGTGCCAGCAGCTTAGGCCCTTTACAGACAGGTGGTGGTTCACCCCTCCACTTT. It encodes CASSLGPLQTGGGSPLHF.

This clone has more than one count but fewer than ten. The DNA for the CDR3 is TGTGCCAGCAGCTCGGATGACAGGGGGCGCGACACCGGGGAGCTGTTTTTT. Translating it yields CASSSDDRGRDTGELFF. The chain links TRBV7-7 to TRBJ2-2, with 10 bases aligning to TRBD1. Per the germline V gene, CDR1 is SSHAT and CDR2 is FNYEAQ (reference sequence). V dropped 4 bases and J dropped 3; count of bases not matched to a gene: 8. This CDR3 contains 17 residues. Complete variable domain (other parts from reference TRBV7-7 and TRBJ2-2): GAGVSQSPRYKVTKRGQDVTLRCDPISSHATLYWYQQALGQGPEFLTYFNYEAQPDKSGLPSDRFSAERPEGSISTLTIQRTEQRDSAMYRCASSSDDRGRDTGELFFGEGSRLTVL.

This chain joins TRBV5-1 and TRBJ1-2; D not resolved. This CDR3 region has 13 residues. Germline-derived CDR1 and CDR2 are SGHRS and YFSETQ. The V and J ends lost 5 bases and 1 base respectively, with 9 bases between them. CDR3 sequence reads: CASSMEGNYGYTF. CDR3 nucleotides: TGCGCCAGCAGTATGGAGGGTAACTATGGCTACACCTTC. The full variable domain, rest sourced from reference TRBV5-1 and TRBJ1-2, is KAGVTQTPRYLIKTRGQQVTLSCSPISGHRSVSWYQQTPGQGLQFLFEYFSETQRNKGNFPGRFSGRQFSNSRSEMNVSTLELGDSALYLCASSMEGNYGYTFGSGTRLTVV.

This clone showed up just a few times. For the CDR3, the DNA is TGTGCCAGCAGCTCGCTGGCAGAGGACTATGGCTACACCTTC. This translates into CASSSLAEDYGYTF. The rearrangement uses TRBV7-9 and TRBJ1-2; no reliable D call. V was shortened by 4 bases and J by 3 bases, with 12 bases between the two germline ends. This CDR3 comprises 14 residues. The germline gives CDR1 SEHNR, CDR2 FQNEAQ (reference sequence).

The V call is TRBV6-6, the J call TRBJ1-5; perhaps TRBD1 as D (5 bases). The CDR3 has 15 residues. Trimming took 5 bases from V and 3 from J, leaving 14 bases between them. Germline lookup yields CDR1 MNHNY and CDR2 SVGAGI (reference sequence). The CDR3 here is CASSTDSVFNQPQHF. The CDR3 DNA sequence: TGTGCCAGCAGTACAGACAGCGTCTTCAATCAGCCCCAGCATTTT.

The sample holds a few counts of this clone. The V call is TRBV7-9, the J call TRBJ2-1, with D unclear. The V end was cut by 5 bases, the J end by 14 bases, with 13 bases between. The length of the CDR3 is 11 residues. CDR1 and CDR2 from the germline V gene are SEHNR and FQNEAQ (reference sequence). The CDR3 sequence is CASSHKPVKFF. Written as DNA, the CDR3 is TGTGCCAGCAGCCACAAACCAGTCAAGTTCTTC.

This chain links TRBV6-5 with TRBJ2-6; 8 nucleotides align to TRBD2. With V trimmed by 6 bases and J by 13 bases, 14 bases remained unmatched. Germline values: CDR1 MNHEY, CDR2 SVGAGI. The CDR3 consists of 15 residues. The CDR3 nucleotides read TGTGCCAGCAGCCCCCAGGCGGGGGGCCGAGGGGTCCTGACTTTC. This codes for CASSPQAGGRGVLTF.

This rearrangement joins TRBV7-3 to TRBJ1-2; a possible D gene is TRBD1 (5 bases). CDR1 and CDR2 (germline): SGHTA, FQGTGA. The V end was cut by 5 bases, the J end by 2 bases, with 9 bases between. CDR3 length: 13 residues. Written as DNA, the CDR3 is TGTGCCAGCAGCACCGGACAAAACTATGGCTACACCTTC. Amino acid sequence: CASSTGQNYGYTF.

The rearrangement uses TRBV5-6 and TRBJ2-5; D is unresolved. Germline CDR1 reads SGHDT; CDR2 reads YYEEEE. CDR3 size: 13 residues. V shed 0 bases and J shed 2 bases, with 5 bases lying between them. The CDR3 DNA follows: TGTGCCAGCAGCTTGGTCCAGCAAGAGACCCAGTACTTC. Translation: CASSLVQQETQYF.

The CDR3 coding sequence is TGTGCCAGCAGCAGGGGAACAGGGGCTGGGGCCAACGTCCTGACTTTC. Its translation: CASSRGTGAGANVLTF. This rearrangement joins TRBV7-9 to TRBJ2-6; 7 positions agree with TRBD1. Germline V gene lookup returns CDR1 SEHNR and CDR2 FQNEAQ (reference sequence). V shed 5 bases and J 2 bases; nucleotides not matched to a gene: 6. The CDR3 loop spans 16 amino acids.

The gene calls are TRBV7-9 and TRBJ1-1, with 9 nucleotides matching TRBD1. The germline V gene encodes CDR1 SEHNR and CDR2 FQNEAQ (reference sequence). The CDR3 consists of 16 residues. The V segment lost 6 bases and the J segment 1 base; nucleotides outside the gene matches: 9. The DNA of the CDR3 is TGTGCCAGCAGGTATTTACAGGGGGCAGGGAACACTGAAGCTTTCTTT. It encodes CASRYLQGAGNTEAFF. Looking up the rest from reference TRBV7-9 and TRBJ1-1 gives the full variable domain: DTGVSQNPRHKITKRGQNVTFRCDPISEHNRLYWYRQTLGQGPEFLTYFQNEAQLEKSRLLSDRFSAERPKGSFSTLEIQRTEQGDSAMYLCASRYLQGAGNTEAFFGQGTRLTVV.

The chain has TRBV7-6 and TRBJ1-3, with 12 bases fitting TRBD1. The length of the CDR3 is 19 residues. Germline CDR1 is SGHVS and CDR2 is FNYEAQ. With 2 bases clipped from V and 0 bases from J, the junction kept 8 bases outside the gene matches. CDR3 coding DNA: TGTGCCAGCAGCTTACCATACAGGGGACAGGGGGCCTCTGGAAACACCATATATTTT. It translates to CASSLPYRGQGASGNTIYF.

The V and J genes are TRBV15 and TRBJ1-6; possibly TRBD1 for D (5 bases). The CDR3 sequence is 15 residues long. Germline V gives CDR1 LNHNV, CDR2 YYDKDF (reference sequence). V was shortened by 2 bases and J by 7 bases, with 12 bases between the two germline ends. CDR3 sequence (DNA): TGTGCCACCAGCAGAAAGGGGTTGGGGAATTCACCCCTCCACTTT. Residues: CATSRKGLGNSPLHF.